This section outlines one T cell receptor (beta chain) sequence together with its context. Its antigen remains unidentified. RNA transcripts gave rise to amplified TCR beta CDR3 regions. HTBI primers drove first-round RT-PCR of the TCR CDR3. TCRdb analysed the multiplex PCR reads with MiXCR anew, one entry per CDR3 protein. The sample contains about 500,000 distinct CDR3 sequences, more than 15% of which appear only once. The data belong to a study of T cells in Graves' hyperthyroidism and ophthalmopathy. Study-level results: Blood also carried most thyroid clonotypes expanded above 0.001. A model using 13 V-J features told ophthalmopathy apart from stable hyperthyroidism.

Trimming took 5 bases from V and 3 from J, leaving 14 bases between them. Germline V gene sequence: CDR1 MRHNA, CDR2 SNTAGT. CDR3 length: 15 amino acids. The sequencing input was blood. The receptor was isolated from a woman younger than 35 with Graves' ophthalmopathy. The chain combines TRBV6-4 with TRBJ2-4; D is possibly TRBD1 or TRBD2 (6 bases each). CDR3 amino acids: CASSLGGAGKNIQYF. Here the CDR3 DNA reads TGTGCCAGCAGTCTCGGGGGCGCCGGCAAAAACATTCAGTACTTC.